Below, one TCR beta chain is given with its context. What it recognizes is unknown. The data were obtained in a study of cytomegalovirus exposure and HLA in healthy donors. Germline CDR1 and CDR2: LNHNV and YYDKDF (reference sequence). CDR3 size: 15 residues. In nominal health when sampled, donors likely had unrecorded immune exposures nonetheless. Study results and limitations: TCR beta sequences reportedly predicted most subjects' HLA-A and HLA-B alleles accurately. In a later analysis, TCR association rates varied by HLA locus: DRB1 most, HLA-C fewest.

Amplification used 60 Vbeta primers and 13 Jbeta primers. Libraries were prepared by immunoSEQ multiplex PCR; TCRdb keeps only in-frame clonotypes and omits some of them. Here the sample table reports around 130,000 clones. The genes are TRBV15 and TRBJ2-5, with 8 bases aligning to TRBD1. The end of the DNA aligns better with TRBJ2-7, so the J call may be wrong. Sequenced material: PBMCs. This receptor was taken from a woman aged 40 to 49 in good health and CMV-seronegative. The CDR3, as DNA: TGTGCCACCAGGACTGACAGGGGATTAACCTACGAGCAGTACTTC. Protein: CATRTDRGLTYEQYF.